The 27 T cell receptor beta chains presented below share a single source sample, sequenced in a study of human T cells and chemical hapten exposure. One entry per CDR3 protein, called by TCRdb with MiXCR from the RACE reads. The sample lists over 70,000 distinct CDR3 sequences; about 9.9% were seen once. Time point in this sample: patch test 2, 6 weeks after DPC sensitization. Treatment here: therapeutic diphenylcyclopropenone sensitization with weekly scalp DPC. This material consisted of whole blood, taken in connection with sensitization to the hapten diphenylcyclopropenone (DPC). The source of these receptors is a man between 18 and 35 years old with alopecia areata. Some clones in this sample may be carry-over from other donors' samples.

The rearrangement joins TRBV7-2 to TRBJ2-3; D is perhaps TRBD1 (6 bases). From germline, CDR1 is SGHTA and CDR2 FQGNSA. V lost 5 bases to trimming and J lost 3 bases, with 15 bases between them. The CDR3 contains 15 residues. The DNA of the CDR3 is TGTGCCAGCAGCCCGACAGGTTTGGGGACAGATACGCAGTATTTT. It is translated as CASSPTGLGTDTQYF. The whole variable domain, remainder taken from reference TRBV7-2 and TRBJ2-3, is GAGVSQSPSNKVTEKGKDVELRCDPISGHTALYWYRQSLGQGLEFLIYFQGNSAPDKSGLPSDRFSAERTGGSVSTLTIQRTQQEDSAVYLCASSPTGLGTDTQYFGPGTRLTVL.

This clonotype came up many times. The CDR3 region is CASSPRTGRSYEQYF. The CDR3 DNA reads as TGTGCCAGCTCACCCCGGACAGGGAGGAGCTACGAGCAGTACTTC. The chain combines TRBV18 with TRBJ2-7; 8 bases agree with TRBD1. The CDR3 runs to 15 residues. Germline-derived CDR1 and CDR2 are KGHSH and LQKENI. Unmatched junction bases numbered 7, after V lost 3 bases and J lost 3 bases.

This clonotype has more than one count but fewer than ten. CDR3 sequence (DNA): TGTGCCAGCAGCCGCGACAGGACTAATGAAAAACTGTTTTTT. Its translation is CASSRDRTNEKLFF. J is TRBJ1-4 and V is TRBV7-2; perhaps TRBD1 as D (6 bases). CDR1 and CDR2 from the germline V gene are SGHTA and FQGNSA. With 5 bases removed from V and 2 bases from J, the gap between germline ends came to 9 bases. The CDR3 is 14 residues long. Combining the CDR3 with reference TRBV7-2 and TRBJ1-4 gives the whole variable domain GAGVSQSPSNKVTEKGKDVELRCDPISGHTALYWYRQSLGQGLEFLIYFQGNSAPDKSGLPSDRFSAERTGGSVSTLTIQRTQQEDSAVYLCASSRDRTNEKLFFGSGTQLSVL.

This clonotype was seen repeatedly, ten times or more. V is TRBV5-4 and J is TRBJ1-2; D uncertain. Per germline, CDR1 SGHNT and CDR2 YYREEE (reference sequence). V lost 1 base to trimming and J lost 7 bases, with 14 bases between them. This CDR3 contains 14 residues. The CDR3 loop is CASSLYGGRLGYTF. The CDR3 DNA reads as TGTGCCAGCAGCTTGTATGGCGGGCGCCTTGGCTACACCTTC.

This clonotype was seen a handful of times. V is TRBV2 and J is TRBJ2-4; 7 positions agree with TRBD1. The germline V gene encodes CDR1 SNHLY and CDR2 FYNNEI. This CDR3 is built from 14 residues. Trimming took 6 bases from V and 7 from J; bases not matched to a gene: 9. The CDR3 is CASSPDRNRNIQYF. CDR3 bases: TGTGCCAGCAGCCCGGACAGGAATCGGAACATTCAGTACTTC.

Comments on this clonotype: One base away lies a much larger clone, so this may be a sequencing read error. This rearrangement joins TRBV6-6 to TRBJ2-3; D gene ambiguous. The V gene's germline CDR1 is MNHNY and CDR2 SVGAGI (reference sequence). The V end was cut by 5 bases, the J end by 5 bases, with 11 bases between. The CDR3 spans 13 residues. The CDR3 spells CASSANGGDTQYF. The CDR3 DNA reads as TGTGCCAGCAGTGCTAATGGTGGAGATACGCAGTATTTT.

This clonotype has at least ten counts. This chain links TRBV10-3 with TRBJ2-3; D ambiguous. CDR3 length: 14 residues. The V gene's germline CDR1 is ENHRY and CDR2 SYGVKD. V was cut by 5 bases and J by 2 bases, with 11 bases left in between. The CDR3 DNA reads TGTGCCATCAGTCCCTCGGTGTTCACAGATACGCAGTATTTT. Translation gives CAISPSVFTDTQYF.

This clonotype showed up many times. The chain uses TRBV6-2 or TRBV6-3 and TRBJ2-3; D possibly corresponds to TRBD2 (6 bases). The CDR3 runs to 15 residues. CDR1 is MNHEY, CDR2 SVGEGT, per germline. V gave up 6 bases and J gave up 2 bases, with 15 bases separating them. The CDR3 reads CASRPGLQITDTQYF. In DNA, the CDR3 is TGTGCCAGCAGACCGGGACTCCAGATCACAGATACGCAGTATTTT.

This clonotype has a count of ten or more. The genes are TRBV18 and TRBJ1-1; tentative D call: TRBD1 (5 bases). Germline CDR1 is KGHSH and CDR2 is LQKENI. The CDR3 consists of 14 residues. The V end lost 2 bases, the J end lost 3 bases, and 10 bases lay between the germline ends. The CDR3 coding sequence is TGTGCCAGCTCACCAGAGGGGCCGTACACTGAAGCTTTCTTT. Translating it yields CASSPEGPYTEAFF. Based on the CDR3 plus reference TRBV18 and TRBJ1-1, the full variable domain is NAGVMQNPRHLVRRRGQEARLRCSPMKGHSHVYWYRQLPEEGLKFMVYLQKENIIDESGMPKERFSAEFPKEGPSILRIQQVVRGDSAAYFCASSPEGPYTEAFFGQGTRLTVV.

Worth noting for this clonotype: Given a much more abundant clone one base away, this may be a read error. CDR3 protein: CASSFCGTEGSPLHF. The CDR3, as DNA: TGTGCCAGCAGCTTCTGCGGGACAGAAGGGTCACCCCTCCACTTT. This sequence joins TRBV11-2 and TRBJ1-6; 7 nucleotides match TRBD1. J was trimmed by 10 bases and V by 3 bases; bases with no gene match: 9. CDR3 length equals 15 residues. Germline lookup yields CDR1 SGHAT and CDR2 FQNNGV.

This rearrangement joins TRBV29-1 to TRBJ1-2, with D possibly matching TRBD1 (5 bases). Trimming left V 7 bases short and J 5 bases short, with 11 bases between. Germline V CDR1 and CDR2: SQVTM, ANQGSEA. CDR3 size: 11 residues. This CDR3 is CSADREYGYTF. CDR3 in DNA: TGCAGCGCCGACAGAGAATATGGCTACACCTTC.

CDR3 sequence reads: CASSQNQPQHF. CDR3 coding DNA: TGTGCCAGCAGCCAAAATCAGCCCCAGCATTTT. V usage is TRBV28 and J usage is TRBJ1-5, with no clear D. Trimming pared 6 bases from V and 4 bases from J, leaving 4 bases between. Germline loops: CDR1 MDHEN, CDR2 SYDVKM. The length of the CDR3 is 11 residues.

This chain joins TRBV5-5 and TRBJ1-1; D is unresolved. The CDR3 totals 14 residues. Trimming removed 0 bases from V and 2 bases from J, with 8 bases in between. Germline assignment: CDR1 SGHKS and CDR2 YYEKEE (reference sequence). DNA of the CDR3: TGTGCCAGCAGCTTGGAACTGACTAACACTGAAGCTTTCTTT. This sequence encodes CASSLELTNTEAFF.

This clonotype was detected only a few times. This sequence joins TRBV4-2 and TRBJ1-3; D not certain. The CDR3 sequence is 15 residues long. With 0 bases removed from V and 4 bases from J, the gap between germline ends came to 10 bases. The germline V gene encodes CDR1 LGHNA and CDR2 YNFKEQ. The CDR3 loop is CASSQDFRPGNTIYF. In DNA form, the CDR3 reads TGTGCCAGCAGCCAAGATTTTCGGCCGGGAAACACCATATATTTT.

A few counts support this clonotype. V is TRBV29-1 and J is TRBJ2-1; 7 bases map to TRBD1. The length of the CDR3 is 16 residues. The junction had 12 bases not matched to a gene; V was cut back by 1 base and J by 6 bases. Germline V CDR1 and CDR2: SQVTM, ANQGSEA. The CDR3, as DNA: TGCAGCGTTGAAGCCCCTTACAGGGGCGTCGGCAATGAGCAGTTCTTC. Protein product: CSVEAPYRGVGNEQFF.

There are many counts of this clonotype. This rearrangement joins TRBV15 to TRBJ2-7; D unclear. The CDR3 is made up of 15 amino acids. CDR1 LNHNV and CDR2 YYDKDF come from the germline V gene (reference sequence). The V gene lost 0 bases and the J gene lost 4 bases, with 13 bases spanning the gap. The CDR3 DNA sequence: TGTGCCACCAGCAGAGATTCCCAGGCATCTTACGAGCAGTACTTC. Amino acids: CATSRDSQASYEQYF.

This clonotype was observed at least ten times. CDR3 coding DNA: TGTGCCAGCAGCTCGACTCCAGACAGACCGTTTACCACCGGGGAGCTGTTTTTT. The encoded protein is CASSSTPDRPFTTGELFF. The chain has TRBV7-9 and TRBJ2-2, with TRBD1 as a possible D gene (5 bases). This CDR3 spans 18 amino acids. V lost 4 bases and J lost 4, with 22 bases in between. The V gene's germline CDR1 is SEHNR and CDR2 FQNEAQ (reference sequence). The full variable domain, in which reference TRBV7-9 and TRBJ2-2 provide the parts outside the CDR3, is DTGVSQNPRHKITKRGQNVTFRCDPISEHNRLYWYRQTLGQGPEFLTYFQNEAQLEKSRLLSDRFSAERPKGSFSTLEIQRTEQGDSAMYLCASSSTPDRPFTTGELFFGEGSRLTVL.

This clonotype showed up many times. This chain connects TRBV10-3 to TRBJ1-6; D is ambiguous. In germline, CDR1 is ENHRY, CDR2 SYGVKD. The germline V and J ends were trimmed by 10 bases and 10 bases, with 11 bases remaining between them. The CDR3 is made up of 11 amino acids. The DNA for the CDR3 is TGTGCCACCGCTGAAGGGTCACCCCTCCACTTT. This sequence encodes CATAEGSPLHF.

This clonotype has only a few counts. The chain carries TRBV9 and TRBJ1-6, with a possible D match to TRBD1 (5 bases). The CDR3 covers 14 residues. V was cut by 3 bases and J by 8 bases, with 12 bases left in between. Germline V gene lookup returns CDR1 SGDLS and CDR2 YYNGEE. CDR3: CASSEDTYYSPLHF. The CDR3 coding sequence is TGTGCCAGCAGCGAGGACACTTATTATTCACCCCTCCACTTT.

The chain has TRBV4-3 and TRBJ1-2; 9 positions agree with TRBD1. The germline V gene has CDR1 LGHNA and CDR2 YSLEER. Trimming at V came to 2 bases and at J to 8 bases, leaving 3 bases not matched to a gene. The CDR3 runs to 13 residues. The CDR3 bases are TGCGCCAGCAGCCAATGGGACAGGGAAGGCTACACCTTC. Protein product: CASSQWDREGYTF.

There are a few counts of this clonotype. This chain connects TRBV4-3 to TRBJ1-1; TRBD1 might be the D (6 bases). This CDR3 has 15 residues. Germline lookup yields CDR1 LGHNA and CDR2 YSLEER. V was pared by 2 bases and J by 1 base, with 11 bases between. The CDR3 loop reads CASSQPGGANTEAFF. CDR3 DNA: TGCGCCAGCAGCCAACCCGGGGGCGCGAACACTGAAGCTTTCTTT.

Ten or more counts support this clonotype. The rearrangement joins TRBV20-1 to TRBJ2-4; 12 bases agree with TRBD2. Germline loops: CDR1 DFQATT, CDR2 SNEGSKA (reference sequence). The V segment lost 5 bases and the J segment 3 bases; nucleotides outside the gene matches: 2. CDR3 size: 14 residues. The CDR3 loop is CSAGLAGLKNIQYF. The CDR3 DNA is TGCAGTGCTGGACTAGCGGGGCTCAAAAACATTCAGTACTTC.

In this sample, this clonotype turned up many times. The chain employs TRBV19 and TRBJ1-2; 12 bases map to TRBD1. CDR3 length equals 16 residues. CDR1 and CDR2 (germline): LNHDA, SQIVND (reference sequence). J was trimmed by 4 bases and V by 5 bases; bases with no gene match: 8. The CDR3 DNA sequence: TGTGCCAGTAGTCCTGGGACAGGGGGCAAGACCTATGGCTACACCTTC. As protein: CASSPGTGGKTYGYTF. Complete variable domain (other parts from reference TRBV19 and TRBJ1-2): DGGITQSPKYLFRKEGQNVTLSCEQNLNHDAMYWYRQDPGQGLRLIYYSQIVNDFQKGDIAEGYSVSREKKESFPLTVTSAQKNPTAFYLCASSPGTGGKTYGYTFGSGTRLTVV.

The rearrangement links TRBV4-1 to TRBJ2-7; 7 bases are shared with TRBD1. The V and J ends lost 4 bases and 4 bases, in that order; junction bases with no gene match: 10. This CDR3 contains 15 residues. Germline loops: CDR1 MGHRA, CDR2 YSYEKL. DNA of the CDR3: TGCGCCAGCAGCCTAGGGGGCAGGGGATTATACGAGCAGTACTTC. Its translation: CASSLGGRGLYEQYF.

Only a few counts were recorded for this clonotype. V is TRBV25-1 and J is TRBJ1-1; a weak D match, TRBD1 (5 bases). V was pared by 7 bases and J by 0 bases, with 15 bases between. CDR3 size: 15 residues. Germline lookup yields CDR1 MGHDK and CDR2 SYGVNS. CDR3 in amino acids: CASTRPGTVNTEAFF. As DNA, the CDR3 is TGTGCCAGCACGCGGCCAGGGACGGTGAACACTGAAGCTTTCTTT.

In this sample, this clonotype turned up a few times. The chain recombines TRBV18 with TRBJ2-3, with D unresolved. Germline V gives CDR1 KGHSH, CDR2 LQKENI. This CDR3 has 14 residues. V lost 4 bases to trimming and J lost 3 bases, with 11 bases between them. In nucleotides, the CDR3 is TGTGCCAGCTCACAAAGTTCGGCGACAGATACGCAGTATTTT. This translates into CASSQSSATDTQYF. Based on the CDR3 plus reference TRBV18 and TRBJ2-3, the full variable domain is NAGVMQNPRHLVRRRGQEARLRCSPMKGHSHVYWYRQLPEEGLKFMVYLQKENIIDESGMPKERFSAEFPKEGPSILRIQQVVRGDSAAYFCASSQSSATDTQYFGPGTRLTVL.

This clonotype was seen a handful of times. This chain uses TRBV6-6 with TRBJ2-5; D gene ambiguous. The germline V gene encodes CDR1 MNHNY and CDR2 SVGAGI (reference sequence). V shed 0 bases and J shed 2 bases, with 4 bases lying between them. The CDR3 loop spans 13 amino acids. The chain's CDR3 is CASSYSRQETQYF. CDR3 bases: TGTGCCAGCAGTTACTCGAGGCAAGAGACCCAGTACTTC.